The 2 T cell receptor beta chains listed next were all sequenced from one sample in a study of radiation and T cells in renal cell carcinoma. Data came from immunoSEQ multiplex PCR; TCRdb stores just in-frame clones and leaves some out. The profile covers over 12,000 clones, with approximately 56% appearing a single time and roughly a sixth taken by the ten largest. Sample treatment: treatment-naive control, cytoreductive nephrectomy. The sequencing used tumor tissue, collected from a patient whose treatment was nephrectomy without radiotherapy. These receptors all come from a man in his 60s with renal cell carcinoma.

The chain has TRBV7-9 and TRBJ2-4, with 11 bases that match TRBD2. Germline V lookup: CDR1 SEHNR, CDR2 FQNEAQ (reference sequence). V lost 5 bases and J lost 5; bases outside the gene matches: 5. The CDR3 contains 15 residues. DNA of the CDR3: TGTGCCAGCAGCCAACCGGGACTAGCGGAAAACATTCAGTACTTC. Its protein is CASSQPGLAENIQYF.

The chain links TRBV28 to TRBJ1-1; possible D gene TRBD1, 5 bases. V lost 3 bases, J lost 6 bases, and 14 bases lay in between. Germline V lookup: CDR1 MDHEN, CDR2 SYDVKM. This CDR3 is 14 amino acids long. The DNA for the CDR3 is TGTGCCAGCAGTTTGAGGGGCAGTTGGTCTGAAGCTTTCTTT. Its translation is CASSLRGSWSEAFF.